This T cell receptor beta chain was captured in a study of tumor-infiltrating lymphocytes in primary liver carcinoma. Details on this clonotype: Relative to the germline gene, one junction end is altered; a read error may explain this.

A constant-region primer served to make TCR beta cDNA from around 540 ng total RNA. Employing slightly modified ARM-PCR, three nested multiplex PCR rounds were run, and these gave rise to the TCR beta libraries. Primers for the first two PCR rounds were TRBV1-TRBV30 forward primers and a C-beta reverse primer (roughly 10 cycles per round). A single record per CDR3 protein comes from TCRdb applying MiXCR to the multiplex PCR reads. The table shows more than 60,000 distinct CDR3 sequences, with about 70% occurring only once. Germline V lookup: CDR1 SGHKS, CDR2 YYEKEE (reference sequence). The CDR3 is made up of 13 amino acids. Co-extracting RNA and DNA was done with 20-30 mg of unsorted bulk tissue as input. The patients, who had chronic HBV infection, were treatment-naive (untreated).

Source material: liver tumor tissue from sampling region 4. Stated subset: tumor region T4, right-lateral pole. V gene TRBV5-5 combines with J gene TRBJ1-6; D ambiguous. This sequence was found in a man in his forties or fifties with primary liver carcinoma and hepatitis B virus infection. The CDR3 here is CATSLIGDSPLHF. The CDR3 bases are TGTGCCACCAGCTTAATAGGAGATTCACCCCTCCACTTT.